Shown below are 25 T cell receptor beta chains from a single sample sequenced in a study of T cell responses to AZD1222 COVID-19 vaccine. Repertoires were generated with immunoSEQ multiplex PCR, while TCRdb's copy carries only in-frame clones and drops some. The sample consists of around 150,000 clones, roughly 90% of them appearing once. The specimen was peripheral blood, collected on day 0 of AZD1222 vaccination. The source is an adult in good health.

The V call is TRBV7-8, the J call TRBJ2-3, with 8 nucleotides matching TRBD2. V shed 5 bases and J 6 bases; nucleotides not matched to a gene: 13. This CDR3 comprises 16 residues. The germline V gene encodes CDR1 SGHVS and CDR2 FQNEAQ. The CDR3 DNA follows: TGTGCCAGCAGCCACCCGGGACTAGAGTCCTCCGATACGCAGTATTTT. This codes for CASSHPGLESSDTQYF. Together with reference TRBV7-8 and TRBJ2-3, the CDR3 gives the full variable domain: GAGVSQSPRYKVAKRGQDVALRCDPISGHVSLFWYQQALGQGPEFLTYFQNEAQLDKSGLPSDRFFAERPEGSVSTLKIQRTQQEDSAVYLCASSHPGLESSDTQYFGPGTRLTVL.

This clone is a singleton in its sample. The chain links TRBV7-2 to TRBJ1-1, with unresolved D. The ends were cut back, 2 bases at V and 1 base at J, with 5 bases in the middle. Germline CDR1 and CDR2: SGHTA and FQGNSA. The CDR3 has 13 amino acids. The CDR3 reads CASSLIKNTEAFF. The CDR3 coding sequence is TGTGCCAGCAGCTTAATCAAGAACACTGAAGCTTTCTTT.

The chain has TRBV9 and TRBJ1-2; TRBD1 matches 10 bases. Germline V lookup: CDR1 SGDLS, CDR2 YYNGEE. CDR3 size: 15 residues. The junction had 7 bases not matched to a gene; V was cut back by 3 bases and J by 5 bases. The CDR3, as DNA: TGTGCCAGCAGCGCCCGGGACAGGGGACATTATGGCTACACCTTC. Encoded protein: CASSARDRGHYGYTF.

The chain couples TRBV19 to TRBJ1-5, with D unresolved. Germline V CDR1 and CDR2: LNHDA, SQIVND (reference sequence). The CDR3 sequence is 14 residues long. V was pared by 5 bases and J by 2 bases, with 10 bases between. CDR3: CASSLKRGNQPQHF. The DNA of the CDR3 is TGTGCCAGTAGTCTCAAAAGGGGCAATCAGCCCCAGCATTTT.

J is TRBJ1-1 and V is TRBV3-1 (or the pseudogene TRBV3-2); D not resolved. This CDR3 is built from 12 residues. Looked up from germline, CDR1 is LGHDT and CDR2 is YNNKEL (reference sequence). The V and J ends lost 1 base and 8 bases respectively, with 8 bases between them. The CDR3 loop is CASSQGSPEAFF. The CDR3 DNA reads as TGTGCCAGCAGCCAAGGGTCCCCCGAAGCTTTCTTT.

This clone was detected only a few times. CDR3 in amino acids: CASSEAPDRSSPLHF. The DNA for the CDR3 is TGTGCCAGCAGTGAAGCCCCGGACAGGTCCTCACCCCTCCACTTT. The V call is TRBV6-1, the J call TRBJ1-6, with 7 bases that match TRBD1. The CDR3 consists of 15 residues. V lost 0 bases to trimming and J lost 10 bases; unmatched junction nucleotides: 6. Germline lookup yields CDR1 MNHNS and CDR2 SASEGT.

CDR3: CASSLRSSSYGYTF. Written as DNA, the CDR3 is TGTGCCAGCAGCTTAAGATCGTCTAGCTATGGCTACACCTTC. The rearrangement links TRBV7-2 to TRBJ1-2; D ambiguous. Germline V lookup: CDR1 SGHTA, CDR2 FQGNSA. V lost 2 bases and J lost 4, with 11 bases in between. CDR3 size: 14 residues.

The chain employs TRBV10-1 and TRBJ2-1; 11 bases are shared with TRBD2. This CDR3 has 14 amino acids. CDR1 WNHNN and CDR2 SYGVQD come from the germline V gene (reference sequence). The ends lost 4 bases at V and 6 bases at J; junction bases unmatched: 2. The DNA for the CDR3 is TGCGCCAGCAGTGCTAGCGGGAGGATCAATGAGCAGTTCTTC. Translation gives CASSASGRINEQFF.

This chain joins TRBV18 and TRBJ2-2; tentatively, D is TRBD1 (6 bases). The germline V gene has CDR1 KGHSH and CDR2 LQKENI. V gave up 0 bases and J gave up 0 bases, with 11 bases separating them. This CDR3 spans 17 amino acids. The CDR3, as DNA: TGTGCCAGCTCACCACCAATCGCAGGGGCGAACACCGGGGAGCTGTTTTTT. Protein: CASSPPIAGANTGELFF.

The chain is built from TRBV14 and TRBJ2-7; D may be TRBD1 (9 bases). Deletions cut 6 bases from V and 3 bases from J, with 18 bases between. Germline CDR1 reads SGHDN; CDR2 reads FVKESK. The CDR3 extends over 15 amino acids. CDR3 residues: CASSFGRGQGYEQYF. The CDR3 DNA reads TGTGCCAGCAGTTTCGGGAGGGGACAGGGCTACGAGCAGTACTTC.

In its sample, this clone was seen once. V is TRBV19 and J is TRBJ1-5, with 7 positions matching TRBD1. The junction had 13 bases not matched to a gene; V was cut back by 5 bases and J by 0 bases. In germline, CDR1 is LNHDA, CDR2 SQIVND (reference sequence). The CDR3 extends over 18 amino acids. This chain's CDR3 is CASSFRDSRSYSNQPQHF. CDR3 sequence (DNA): TGTGCCAGTAGTTTCCGGGACAGCCGAAGCTATAGCAATCAGCCCCAGCATTTT.

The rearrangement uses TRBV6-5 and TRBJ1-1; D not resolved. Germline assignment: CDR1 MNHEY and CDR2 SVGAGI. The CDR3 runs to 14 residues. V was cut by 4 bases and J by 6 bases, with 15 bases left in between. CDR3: CASSWGGILAEAFF. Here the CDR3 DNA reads TGTGCCAGCAGTTGGGGTGGGATTTTGGCTGAAGCTTTCTTT.

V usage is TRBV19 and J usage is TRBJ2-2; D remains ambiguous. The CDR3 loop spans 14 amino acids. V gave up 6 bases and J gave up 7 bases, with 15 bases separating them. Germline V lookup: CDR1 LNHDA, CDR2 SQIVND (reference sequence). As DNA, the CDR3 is TGTGCCAGTAGCCCCGGCTCCCTCGGCGGGGAGCTGTTTTTT. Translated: CASSPGSLGGELFF.

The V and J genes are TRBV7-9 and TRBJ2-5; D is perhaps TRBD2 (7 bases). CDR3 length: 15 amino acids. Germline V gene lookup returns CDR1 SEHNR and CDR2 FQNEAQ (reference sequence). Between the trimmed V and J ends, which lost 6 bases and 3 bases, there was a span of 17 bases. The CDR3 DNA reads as TGTGCCAGCAGTACTCAGGGGAGGGTGGAAGAGACCCAGTACTTC. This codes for CASSTQGRVEETQYF.

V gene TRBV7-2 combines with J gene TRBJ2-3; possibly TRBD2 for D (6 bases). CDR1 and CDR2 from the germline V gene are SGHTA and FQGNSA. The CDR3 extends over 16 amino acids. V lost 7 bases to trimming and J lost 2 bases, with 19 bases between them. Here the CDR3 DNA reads TGTGCCAGCACCGCCTTGGGCGGGACTTTCACAGATACGCAGTATTTT. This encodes CASTALGGTFTDTQYF.

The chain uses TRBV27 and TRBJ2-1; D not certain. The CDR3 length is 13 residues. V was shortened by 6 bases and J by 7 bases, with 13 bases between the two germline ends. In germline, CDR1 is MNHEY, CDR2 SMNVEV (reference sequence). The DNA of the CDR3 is TGTGCCAGCAGGGAGCTGGTCAAGAATGAGCAGTTCTTC. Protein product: CASRELVKNEQFF.

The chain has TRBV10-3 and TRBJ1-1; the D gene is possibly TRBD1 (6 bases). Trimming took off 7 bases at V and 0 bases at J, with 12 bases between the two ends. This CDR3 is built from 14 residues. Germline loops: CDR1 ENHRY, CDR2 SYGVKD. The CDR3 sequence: CAIITRGLNTEAFF. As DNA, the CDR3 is TGTGCCATCATAACCAGGGGCCTGAACACTGAAGCTTTCTTT.

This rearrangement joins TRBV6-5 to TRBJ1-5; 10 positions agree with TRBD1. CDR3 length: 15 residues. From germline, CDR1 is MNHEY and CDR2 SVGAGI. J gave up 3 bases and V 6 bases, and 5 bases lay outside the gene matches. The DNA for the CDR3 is TGTGCCAGCAGCCCCGGGACAGGGGACAATCAGCCCCAGCATTTT. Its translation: CASSPGTGDNQPQHF.

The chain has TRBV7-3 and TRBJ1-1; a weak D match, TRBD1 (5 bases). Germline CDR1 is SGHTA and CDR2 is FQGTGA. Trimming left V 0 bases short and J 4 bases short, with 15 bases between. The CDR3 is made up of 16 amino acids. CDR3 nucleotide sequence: TGTGCCAGCAGCTTAACGGGGGGTGTGTTGCGCACTGAAGCTTTCTTT. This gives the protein CASSLTGGVLRTEAFF. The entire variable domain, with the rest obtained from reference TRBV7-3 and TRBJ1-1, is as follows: GAGVSQTPSNKVTEKGKYVELRCDPISGHTALYWYRQSLGQGPEFLIYFQGTGAADDSGLPNDRFFAVRPEGSVSTLKIQRTERGDSAVYLCASSLTGGVLRTEAFFGQGTRLTVV.

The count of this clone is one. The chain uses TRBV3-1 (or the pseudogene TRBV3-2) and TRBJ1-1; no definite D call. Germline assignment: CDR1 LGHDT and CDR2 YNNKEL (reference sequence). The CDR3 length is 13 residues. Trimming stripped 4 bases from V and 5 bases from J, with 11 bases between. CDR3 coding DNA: TGTGCCAGCAGCCCCACAAGAAGTACTGAAGCTTTCTTT. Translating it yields CASSPTRSTEAFF.

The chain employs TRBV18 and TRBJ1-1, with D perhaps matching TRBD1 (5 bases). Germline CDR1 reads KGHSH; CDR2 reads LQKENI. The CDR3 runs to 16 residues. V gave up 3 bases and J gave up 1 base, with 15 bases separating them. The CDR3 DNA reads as TGTGCCAGCTCACCTTGGGGCGTAGGTTCGAACACTGAAGCTTTCTTT. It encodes CASSPWGVGSNTEAFF.

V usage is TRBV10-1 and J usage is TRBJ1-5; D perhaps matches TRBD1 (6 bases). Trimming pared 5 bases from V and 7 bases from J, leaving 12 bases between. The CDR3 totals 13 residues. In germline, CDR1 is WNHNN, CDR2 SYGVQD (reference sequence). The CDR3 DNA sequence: TGCGCCAGCAGTACAGGGATGGGCCAGCCCCAGCATTTT. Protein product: CASSTGMGQPQHF.

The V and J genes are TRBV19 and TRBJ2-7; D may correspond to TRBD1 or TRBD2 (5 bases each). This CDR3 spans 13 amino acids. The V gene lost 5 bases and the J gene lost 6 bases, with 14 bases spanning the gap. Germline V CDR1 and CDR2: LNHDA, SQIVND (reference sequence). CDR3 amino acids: CASSARGNVEQYF. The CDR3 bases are TGTGCCAGTAGTGCGAGGGGTAATGTCGAGCAGTACTTC.

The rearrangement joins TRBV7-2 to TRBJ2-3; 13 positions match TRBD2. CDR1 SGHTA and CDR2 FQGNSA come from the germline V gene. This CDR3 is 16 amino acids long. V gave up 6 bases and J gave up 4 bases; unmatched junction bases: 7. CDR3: CASRAGLAGPSDTQYF. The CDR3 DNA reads TGTGCCAGCAGGGCGGGACTAGCGGGACCCTCAGATACGCAGTATTTT. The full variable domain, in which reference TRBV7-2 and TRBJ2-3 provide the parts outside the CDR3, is GAGVSQSPSNKVTEKGKDVELRCDPISGHTALYWYRQSLGQGLEFLIYFQGNSAPDKSGLPSDRFSAERTGGSVSTLTIQRTQQEDSAVYLCASRAGLAGPSDTQYFGPGTRLTVL.

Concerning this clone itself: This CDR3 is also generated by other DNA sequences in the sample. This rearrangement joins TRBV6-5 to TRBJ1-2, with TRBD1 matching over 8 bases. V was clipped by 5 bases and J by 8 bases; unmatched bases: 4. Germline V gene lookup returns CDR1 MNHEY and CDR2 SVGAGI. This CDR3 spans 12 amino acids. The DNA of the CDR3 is TGTGCCAGCAGTCCTGGACAGGGCGGCTACACCTTC. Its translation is CASSPGQGGYTF.